Shown below are 31 T cell receptor beta chains from a single sample sequenced in a study of Ad26.COV2.S vaccination and SARS-CoV-2 variants. Clones were read by immunoSEQ multiplex PCR, and TCRdb kept only the in-frame ones, dropping some. The sample lists hundreds of thousands of clones; 89% were seen once. Indicated treatment: approximately 18 received Ad26.COV2.S at low or high dose, single or two shots; roughly five received placebo; per-sample allocation not given. Sampling was done on day 63 after the first vaccine or placebo injection. The source material was peripheral blood, sampled in a trial of Ad26.COV2.S vaccine versus placebo. These receptors came from a person between 18 and 65 years old who received the Ad26.COV2.S COVID-19 vaccine or a placebo.

The genes are TRBV6-6 and TRBJ2-7; 11 bases are a match to TRBD1. Germline values: CDR1 MNHNY, CDR2 SVGAGI (reference sequence). The length of the CDR3 is 16 residues. V dropped 2 bases and J dropped 1; count of bases not matched to a gene: 4. CDR3 sequence: CASSYRDRGRSYEQYV. The DNA for the CDR3 is TGTGCCAGCAGTTACAGGGACAGGGGGAGATCCTACGAGCAGTACGTC.

This chain uses TRBV18 with TRBJ2-4; possibly TRBD1 or TRBD2 for D (5 bases each). Germline loops: CDR1 KGHSH, CDR2 LQKENI. V gave up 3 bases and J gave up 3 bases, with 18 bases separating them. This CDR3 is built from 17 residues. CDR3 in amino acids: CASSPGPKIRGKNIQYF. In DNA form, the CDR3 reads TGTGCCAGCTCACCGGGACCGAAGATTCGAGGCAAAAACATTCAGTACTTC. Together with reference TRBV18 and TRBJ2-4, the CDR3 gives the full variable domain: NAGVMQNPRHLVRRRGQEARLRCSPMKGHSHVYWYRQLPEEGLKFMVYLQKENIIDESGMPKERFSAEFPKEGPSILRIQQVVRGDSAAYFCASSPGPKIRGKNIQYFGAGTRLSVL.

The gene calls are TRBV5-1 and TRBJ1-2; D gene uncertain. The V end was cut by 1 base, the J end by 1 base, with 5 bases between. This CDR3 has 13 residues. Germline V gene data show CDR1 as SGHRS and CDR2 as YFSETQ. Here the CDR3 reads CASSLPHNYGYTF. The CDR3 DNA is TGCGCCAGCAGCTTGCCGCATAACTATGGCTACACCTTC.

The chain carries TRBV4-3 and TRBJ1-3, with D unclear. The germline V and J ends were trimmed by 1 base and 0 bases, with 13 bases remaining between them. Germline CDR1 and CDR2: LGHNA and YSLEER. The CDR3 sequence is 17 residues long. In nucleotides, the CDR3 is TGCGCCAGCAGCCAAGTTTCTGGGGATCGCTCTGGAAACACCATATATTTT. This translates into CASSQVSGDRSGNTIYF.

This clone was observed once. The CDR3 spells CASSPTPSEVSTEAFF. Here the CDR3 DNA reads TGTGCCAGCTCACCCACCCCTTCCGAAGTTAGCACTGAAGCTTTCTTT. This chain joins TRBV18 and TRBJ1-1; D remains ambiguous. V was clipped by 3 bases and J by 4 bases, with 18 bases between them. From germline, CDR1 is KGHSH and CDR2 LQKENI. CDR3 length: 16 residues.

V and J are TRBV20-1 and TRBJ2-1; D not certain. V was clipped by 3 bases and J by 4 bases, with 4 bases between them. Germline CDR1 reads DFQATT; CDR2 reads SNEGSKA (reference sequence). The CDR3 spans 11 residues. The CDR3 region has the DNA TGCAGTGCTAGTGTGTACAATGAGCAGTTCTTC. Translated, it gives CSASVYNEQFF.

The chain joins TRBV3-1 (or the pseudogene TRBV3-2) to TRBJ2-7; D perhaps matches TRBD1 (6 bases). Germline-derived CDR1 and CDR2 are LGHDT and YNNKEL (reference sequence). V dropped 1 base and J dropped 3 bases, with 7 bases sitting between them. CDR3 length equals 13 residues. As DNA, the CDR3 is TGTGCCAGCAGCCAAGGAGGGGGCTACGAGCAGTACGTC. Protein sequence: CASSQGGGYEQYV.

The chain employs TRBV6-5 and TRBJ2-5, with a possible D match to TRBD1 (6 bases). The CDR3 covers 14 residues. Germline loops: CDR1 MNHEY, CDR2 SVGAGI. The V gene lost 2 bases and the J gene lost 3 bases, with 10 bases spanning the gap. The CDR3 DNA follows: TGTGCCAGCAGTTACCTCAGGGGAGAAGAGACCCAGTACTTC. Translated, it gives CASSYLRGEETQYF.

This sequence joins TRBV2 and TRBJ2-3, with TRBD2 matching 9 bases. V dropped 10 bases and J dropped 3; count of bases not matched to a gene: 8. CDR1 SNHLY and CDR2 FYNNEI come from the germline V gene. The CDR3 loop spans 14 amino acids. The CDR3 protein is CATEPGLATDTQYF. The CDR3 DNA reads TGTGCCACAGAGCCGGGACTAGCTACAGATACGCAGTATTTT. The complete variable domain, with remaining parts taken from reference TRBV2 and TRBJ2-3, reads EPEVTQTPSHQVTQMGQEVILRCVPISNHLYFYWYRQILGQKVEFLVSFYNNEISEKSEIFDDQFSVERPDGSNFTLKIRSTKLEDSAMYFCATEPGLATDTQYFGPGTRLTVL.

The gene calls are TRBV5-6 and TRBJ2-2; D is ambiguous. V was pared by 0 bases and J by 2 bases, with 5 bases between. Germline V lookup: CDR1 SGHDT, CDR2 YYEEEE. The CDR3 is 14 residues long. CDR3 in DNA: TGTGCCAGCAGCTTGGGACCTAACACCGGGGAGCTGTTTTTT. This encodes CASSLGPNTGELFF.

This clone was seen just once. The chain carries TRBV5-4 and TRBJ1-1; possibly TRBD1 for D (5 bases). V dropped 1 base and J dropped 2 bases, with 9 bases sitting between them. CDR3 length: 14 residues. Germline-derived CDR1 and CDR2 are SGHNT and YYREEE (reference sequence). The CDR3 protein is CASSLLGGNTEAFF. The CDR3 nucleotides are TGTGCCAGCAGCTTGCTGGGGGGTAACACTGAAGCTTTCTTT.

The V gene is TRBV7-2, the J gene TRBJ2-5; D gene unclear. The germline gives CDR1 SGHTA, CDR2 FQGNSA. The length of the CDR3 is 12 residues. V was trimmed by 1 base and J by 5 bases, leaving 5 bases between them. The CDR3 sequence: CASSLGSETQYF. CDR3 DNA sequence: TGTGCCAGCAGCTTAGGAAGTGAGACCCAGTACTTC.

This clone was counted a few times. The chain is built from TRBV10-1 and TRBJ2-7; D remains ambiguous. The germline gives CDR1 WNHNN, CDR2 SYGVQD (reference sequence). The CDR3 is 13 amino acids. V gave up 3 bases and J gave up 6 bases, with 12 bases separating them. The CDR3 DNA follows: TGCGCCAGCAGTGACACCGGAGCGAGCGAGCAGTACGTC. Translated: CASSDTGASEQYV.

V and J are TRBV5-5 and TRBJ2-5; unclear D gene. Trimming took off 4 bases at V and 5 bases at J, with 9 bases between the two ends. The CDR3 extends over 12 amino acids. From germline, CDR1 is SGHKS and CDR2 YYEKEE (reference sequence). The CDR3 coding sequence is TGTGCCAGCAGCCCCCCAAGGGAGACCCAGTACTTC. This sequence encodes CASSPPRETQYF.

This clone was seen once. The V call is TRBV4-2, the J call TRBJ2-3; no clear D. Germline-derived CDR1 and CDR2 are LGHNA and YNFKEQ. This CDR3 comprises 16 residues. Trimming stripped 0 bases from V and 1 base from J, with 11 bases between. The CDR3 spells CASSQDKEYRTDTQYF. The CDR3 DNA follows: TGTGCCAGCAGCCAAGATAAAGAATACCGCACAGATACGCAGTATTTT.

On this clone itself: In the same sample, other DNA sequences code for this CDR3. This chain uses TRBV18 with TRBJ2-2, with D unresolved. This CDR3 has 12 amino acids. Germline loops: CDR1 KGHSH, CDR2 LQKENI. The V gene lost 1 base and the J gene lost 4 bases, with 1 base spanning the gap. CDR3 region: CASSPRTGELFF. The CDR3 nucleotides are TGTGCCAGCTCACCACGCACCGGGGAGCTGTTTTTT.

This chain connects TRBV7-2 to TRBJ1-5; possible D gene TRBD1, 5 bases. The CDR3 totals 13 residues. V was shortened by 2 bases and J by 6 bases, with 8 bases between the two germline ends. Germline V CDR1 and CDR2: SGHTA, FQGNSA. CDR3 sequence: CASSLMGPQPQHF. CDR3 DNA sequence: TGTGCCAGCAGCTTAATGGGGCCTCAGCCCCAGCATTTT.

The chain links TRBV3-1 (or the pseudogene TRBV3-2) to TRBJ2-1; no clear D gene. CDR1 is LGHDT and CDR2 is YNNKEL in the germline V gene (reference sequence). The CDR3 is made up of 18 amino acids. V was shortened by 0 bases and J by 0 bases, with 15 bases between the two germline ends. The CDR3 loop reads CASSQDWFGSSSYNEQFF. CDR3 bases: TGTGCCAGCAGCCAAGATTGGTTTGGGTCGAGCTCCTACAATGAGCAGTTCTTC.

The chain combines TRBV24-1 with TRBJ1-4; D gene ambiguous. The CDR3 sequence is 13 residues long. V lost 4 bases, J lost 7 bases, and 9 bases lay in between. Germline lookup yields CDR1 KGHDR and CDR2 SFDVKD. CDR3 DNA: TGTGCCACCAGTGACGTGTATAGTGAAAAACTGTTTTTT. Translation gives CATSDVYSEKLFF.

The chain links TRBV19 to TRBJ1-3, with 8 positions matching TRBD1. CDR3 length: 18 amino acids. With V trimmed by 6 bases and J by 6 bases, 19 bases remained unmatched. Germline values: CDR1 LNHDA, CDR2 SQIVND (reference sequence). Written as DNA, the CDR3 is TGTGCCAGTAGCCCACCGAGGGGATTGACAGGGGTGGAAAACACCATATATTTT. Translation gives CASSPPRGLTGVENTIYF.

This clone was detected once. The chain employs TRBV2 and TRBJ2-3, with D possibly matching TRBD2 (6 bases). Germline V gene lookup returns CDR1 SNHLY and CDR2 FYNNEI. V lost 5 bases and J lost 1, with 13 bases in between. CDR3 length: 15 residues. The DNA of the CDR3 is TGTGCCAGCAGTCCCAGGCGGGGAGGCACAGATACGCAGTATTTT. This encodes CASSPRRGGTDTQYF.

This clone was seen only once. The chain links TRBV7-9 to TRBJ2-7; D is ambiguous. Germline CDR1 reads SEHNR; CDR2 reads FQNEAQ (reference sequence). The CDR3 totals 14 residues. V dropped 2 bases and J dropped 0 bases, with 8 bases sitting between them. The CDR3 DNA is TGTGCCAGCAGCTTATCTCGGAACTCCTACGAGCAGTACGTC. This translates into CASSLSRNSYEQYV.

This chain connects TRBV11-3 to TRBJ2-1; D uncertain. V shed 5 bases and J shed 4 bases, with 18 bases lying between them. This CDR3 spans 16 amino acids. Germline loops: CDR1 SGHNT, CDR2 YENEEA. The CDR3 loop is CASSPGLAASYNEQFF. The CDR3 nucleotides read TGTGCCAGCAGCCCAGGCCTGGCAGCGAGTTACAATGAGCAGTTCTTC.

V gene TRBV5-5 combines with J gene TRBJ1-4; D uncertain. Germline CDR1 is SGHKS and CDR2 is YYEKEE (reference sequence). The germline V and J ends were trimmed by 4 bases and 4 bases, with 11 bases remaining between them. The CDR3 runs to 14 residues. Here the CDR3 DNA reads TGTGCCAGCAGCCCCCCGGGGTTTAATGAAAAACTGTTTTTT. This codes for CASSPPGFNEKLFF.

The V gene is TRBV2, the J gene TRBJ2-1; TRBD2 matches at 8 bases. The CDR3 consists of 18 residues. After removal of 2 bases from V and 3 bases from J, the junction contained 12 bases not matched to a gene. Germline loops: CDR1 SNHLY, CDR2 FYNNEI. The CDR3, as DNA: TGTGCCAGCAGTGAAACCTACCCCCTAGCGGGTGACTACAATGAGCAGTTCTTC. Protein: CASSETYPLAGDYNEQFF.

This sequence joins TRBV7-3 and TRBJ1-2; 8 bases match TRBD1. The CDR3 loop spans 13 amino acids. The V gene's germline CDR1 is SGHTA and CDR2 FQGTGA. V lost 5 bases to trimming and J lost 7 bases; unmatched junction nucleotides: 6. The CDR3 bases are TGTGCCAGCAGCCCGACAGGGACAGGTGGCTACACCTTC. As protein: CASSPTGTGGYTF.

J is TRBJ2-5 and V is TRBV18; D tentatively fits TRBD1 or TRBD2 (5 bases each). Germline V lookup: CDR1 KGHSH, CDR2 LQKENI. The CDR3 totals 14 residues. Trimming shortened V by 3 bases and J by 7 bases, and 15 bases separated the two germline ends. The chain's CDR3 is CASSPGGSRRTQYF. CDR3 DNA sequence: TGTGCCAGCTCACCTGGGGGTTCTAGGAGGACCCAGTACTTC.

V usage is TRBV4-2 and J usage is TRBJ1-1; D not resolved. V dropped 5 bases and J dropped 3 bases, with 7 bases sitting between them. The length of the CDR3 is 12 residues. Germline CDR1 and CDR2: LGHNA and YNFKEQ. The CDR3 region has the DNA TGTGCCAGCAGCTCCCGACACACTGAAGCTTTCTTT. Its translation is CASSSRHTEAFF.

The chain recombines TRBV6-5 with TRBJ2-7, with 7 bases that match TRBD1. The CDR3 consists of 12 residues. The junction had 4 bases not matched to a gene; V was cut back by 7 bases and J by 4 bases. Germline V gene lookup returns CDR1 MNHEY and CDR2 SVGAGI. Here the CDR3 DNA reads TGTGCCAGCATGCAGGGGGATTACGAGCAGTACTTC. Its translation is CASMQGDYEQYF.

With regard to this clone: One end of the junction does not line up with germline, which may come from a read error. The gene calls are TRBV6-5 and TRBJ1-5; tentatively, D is TRBD1 (5 bases). CDR3 size: 14 residues. Germline lookup yields CDR1 MNHEY and CDR2 SVGAGI. This CDR3 is CASSDSGTNQPQHF. In DNA, the CDR3 is TGTGCCAGCAGTGACTCGGGGACCAATCAGCCCCAGCATTTT.

This clone has more than one count but fewer than ten. This chain connects TRBV5-4 to TRBJ1-6; 11 bases map to TRBD1. Germline-derived CDR1 and CDR2 are SGHNT and YYREEE (reference sequence). This CDR3 has 15 amino acids. J was trimmed by 3 bases and V by 9 bases; bases with no gene match: 5. The CDR3 region has the DNA TGTGCCACCTCAGGGACAGGGGGCTATAATTCACCCCTCCACTTT. Translation: CATSGTGGYNSPLHF.